What follows are 22 T cell receptor beta chains derived from one specimen sequenced in a study of identifying expanded T cells in peripheral blood. Here immunoSEQ multiplex PCR was the method, and the copy in TCRdb shows in-frame clones only, minus some. The sample records about 63,000 clones, over 80% being singletons. Source material: blood. The receptors shown here come from a person aged 18 to 75 in good health.

This rearrangement joins TRBV5-5 to TRBJ1-2; D is unclear. Trimming shortened V by 2 bases and J by 7 bases, and 9 bases separated the two germline ends. This CDR3 is built from 12 residues. CDR1 SGHKS and CDR2 YYEKEE come from the germline V gene (reference sequence). The CDR3 is CASSFLGFGYTF. CDR3 in DNA: TGTGCCAGCAGCTTCCTGGGTTTTGGCTACACCTTC.

This clone has just a few counts. V and J are TRBV6-1 and TRBJ1-6, with D maybe TRBD1 (6 bases). CDR1 is MNHNS and CDR2 is SASEGT in the germline V gene. This CDR3 region has 14 residues. The V gene lost 9 bases and the J gene lost 5 bases, with 14 bases spanning the gap. DNA of the CDR3: TGTGCCAGTAGTTGGGGGGACAATAATTCACCCCTCCACTTT. It yields the protein CASSWGDNNSPLHF.

V usage is TRBV6-1 and J usage is TRBJ1-2; the match to TRBD1 covers 7 bases. Germline CDR1 reads MNHNS; CDR2 reads SASEGT. V trimming: 4 bases; J trimming: 4 bases; junction bases outside the gene matches: 9. The CDR3 contains 15 residues. DNA for the CDR3: TGTGCCAGCAGTGCAGGACAGGCCCGGAGCTATGGCTACACCTTC. Its translation is CASSAGQARSYGYTF.

CDR3 in amino acids: CASSPVRASTEAFF. In DNA form, the CDR3 reads TGTGCCAGCAGCCCTGTTAGGGCTAGCACTGAAGCTTTCTTT. The rearrangement uses TRBV5-5 and TRBJ1-1; D is undetermined. Germline V lookup: CDR1 SGHKS, CDR2 YYEKEE (reference sequence). The CDR3 has 14 amino acids. V was cut by 4 bases and J by 4 bases, with 14 bases left in between.

This sequence joins TRBV7-7 and TRBJ2-1; D remains unclear. The CDR3 is 16 residues long. Germline V lookup: CDR1 SSHAT, CDR2 FNYEAQ (reference sequence). V was pared by 5 bases and J by 10 bases, with 24 bases between. The CDR3 region has the DNA TGTGCCAGCAGCCCATACCCTCACACGCTCGGGCTGGAGCAGTTCTTC. As protein: CASSPYPHTLGLEQFF.

The CDR3 DNA follows: TGTGCCAGCAGTTCCCTGGACGGGGTTTATGGCTACACCTTC. It translates to CASSSLDGVYGYTF. V usage is TRBV27 and J usage is TRBJ1-2, with D uncertain. In germline, CDR1 is MNHEY, CDR2 SMNVEV (reference sequence). This CDR3 comprises 14 residues. Trimming removed 4 bases from V and 5 bases from J, with 14 bases in between.

This chain joins TRBV6-5 and TRBJ1-2; D gene unclear. The V gene's germline CDR1 is MNHEY and CDR2 SVGAGI. CDR3 size: 11 residues. The ends were cut back, 6 bases at V and 5 bases at J, with 7 bases in the middle. The CDR3 bases are TGTGCCAGCAGGGATCCTTATGGCTACACCTTC. As protein: CASRDPYGYTF.

The J gene is TRBJ2-7, the V gene TRBV10-2; D is undetermined. The CDR3 covers 11 residues. Germline loops: CDR1 WSHSY, CDR2 SAAADI. V was cut by 6 bases and J by 2 bases, with 5 bases left in between. In DNA form, the CDR3 reads TGCGCCAGCAGCCCAACCTACGAGCAGTACTTC. This gives the protein CASSPTYEQYF.

The chain uses TRBV15 and TRBJ1-3; TRBD1 might be the D (5 bases). The CDR3 extends over 15 amino acids. The germline V gene encodes CDR1 LNHNV and CDR2 YYDKDF (reference sequence). The ends were cut back, 7 bases at V and 4 bases at J, with 17 bases in the middle. The CDR3 DNA reads TGTGCCACCACCCCAACTGGGGGGGAGGGAAACACCATATATTTT. Translating gives CATTPTGGEGNTIYF.

This clone was found a few times. The chain has TRBV4-2 and TRBJ2-1, with 8 nucleotides matching TRBD2. With 4 bases clipped from V and 0 bases from J, the junction kept 8 bases outside the gene matches. Germline values: CDR1 LGHNA, CDR2 YNFKEQ. The CDR3 length is 17 residues. DNA of the CDR3: TGTGCCAGCAGCCGAGGGGATAGCGGGGACTCCTACAATGAGCAGTTCTTC. Its translation is CASSRGDSGDSYNEQFF.

The table lists this clone with a count of one. J is TRBJ1-5 and V is TRBV6-4, with 9 positions matching TRBD1. CDR1 is MRHNA, CDR2 SNTAGT, per germline. Trimming took 2 bases from V and 0 from J; bases not matched to a gene: 20. This CDR3 region has 22 residues. The CDR3 region has the DNA TGTGCCAGCAGTGACAACGGGACAGGGAACCGACGGGGGGGATATAGCAATCAGCCCCAGCATTTT. This codes for CASSDNGTGNRRGGYSNQPQHF.

This chain uses TRBV2 with TRBJ1-2; no reliable D call. Germline V gene lookup returns CDR1 SNHLY and CDR2 FYNNEI. V lost 7 bases and J 4 bases, leaving 19 bases between the germline ends. The CDR3 is 15 amino acids. DNA for the CDR3: TGTGCCAGCACCCTCTATCAGGAGGCAACCTATGGCTACACCTTC. As protein: CASTLYQEATYGYTF.

The sample holds a few counts of this clone. This sequence joins TRBV30 and TRBJ1-6; D is unclear. The V gene's germline CDR1 is GTSNPN and CDR2 SVGIG (reference sequence). V shed 8 bases and J shed 2 bases, with 13 bases lying between them. This CDR3 has 14 amino acids. CDR3: CATVPGAYNSPLHF. The CDR3, as DNA: TGTGCCACTGTCCCCGGGGCCTATAATTCACCCCTCCACTTT.

The V call is TRBV6-1, the J call TRBJ2-2, with D hard to call. Germline CDR1 is MNHNS and CDR2 is SASEGT. The CDR3 runs to 13 residues. The V end was cut by 2 bases, the J end by 7 bases, with 8 bases between. The DNA for the CDR3 is TGTGCCAGCAGTGAAAACGGAGTCGGGGAGCTGTTTTTT. Its translation is CASSENGVGELFF.

V usage is TRBV30 and J usage is TRBJ1-3; no reliable D call. Germline V gene lookup returns CDR1 GTSNPN and CDR2 SVGIG (reference sequence). With 0 bases removed from V and 2 bases from J, the gap between germline ends came to 11 bases. CDR3 length equals 15 residues. DNA of the CDR3: TGTGCCTGGAGTGTACGTCCCGATCCTGGAAACACCATATATTTT. Its protein is CAWSVRPDPGNTIYF.

The V and J genes are TRBV19 and TRBJ2-3; a possible D gene is TRBD1 (6 bases). Germline V CDR1 and CDR2: LNHDA, SQIVND (reference sequence). The CDR3 sequence is 14 residues long. With 3 bases removed from V and 2 bases from J, the gap between germline ends came to 9 bases. The CDR3 reads CASSIDRPTDTQYF. The CDR3 DNA reads as TGTGCCAGTAGTATCGACAGGCCCACAGATACGCAGTATTTT.

The genes are TRBV10-2 and TRBJ2-1; 9 bases fit TRBD2. The CDR3 has 14 residues. Looked up from germline, CDR1 is WSHSY and CDR2 is SAAADI. V was pared by 8 bases and J by 8 bases, with 10 bases of the junction left unmatched. The CDR3 region is CASREAGGRYEQFF. The CDR3 DNA follows: TGCGCCAGCCGGGAGGCGGGAGGGAGGTATGAGCAGTTCTTC.

This clone was seen only a few times. In DNA, the CDR3 is TGTGCCAGCAGTCTCGGACAGGGGGAAGCTTTCTTT. Translating gives CASSLGQGEAFF. The chain recombines TRBV6-1 with TRBJ1-1, with 9 bases fitting TRBD1. Germline assignment: CDR1 MNHNS and CDR2 SASEGT. The trim removed 5 bases at V and 8 bases at J, leaving 3 bases unmatched. The CDR3 is 12 amino acids.

This clone was recorded only once. J is TRBJ2-3 and V is TRBV19; no definite D call. V dropped 5 bases and J dropped 3 bases, with 6 bases sitting between them. The CDR3 is 12 residues long. CDR1 is LNHDA and CDR2 is SQIVND in the germline V gene (reference sequence). This CDR3 is CASSPTTDTQYF. Written as DNA, the CDR3 is TGTGCCAGTAGTCCTACTACAGATACGCAGTATTTT.

This chain links TRBV11-2 with TRBJ2-5, with D possibly being TRBD2 (5 bases). Trimming left V 0 bases short and J 2 bases short, with 16 bases between. The CDR3 sequence is 17 residues long. Germline V gives CDR1 SGHAT, CDR2 FQNNGV. The CDR3 loop reads CASSLDGRAHMQETQYF. In DNA, the CDR3 is TGTGCCAGCAGCTTAGATGGGAGAGCGCATATGCAAGAGACCCAGTACTTC.

This chain joins TRBV20-1 and TRBJ2-1; D gene uncertain. The CDR3 loop spans 11 amino acids. Deletions cut 5 bases from V and 4 bases from J, with 6 bases between. The V gene's germline CDR1 is DFQATT and CDR2 SNEGSKA (reference sequence). The CDR3 coding sequence is TGCAGTGCTCTGTCTTACAATGAGCAGTTCTTC. Its translation: CSALSYNEQFF.

The rearrangement joins TRBV7-9 to TRBJ2-1, with 7 bases fitting TRBD2. Germline-derived CDR1 and CDR2 are SEHNR and FQNEAQ (reference sequence). The CDR3 contains 15 residues. V lost 6 bases, J lost 5 bases, and 10 bases stayed unmatched. CDR3 amino acids: CASRLTGLSDNEQFF. The CDR3 bases are TGTGCCAGCAGGCTAACGGGACTATCGGACAATGAGCAGTTCTTC.